The present T cell receptor beta chain was sequenced within a study of cytotoxic CD8 clonotypes in ibrutinib-treated CLL. In germline, CDR1 is SEHNR, CDR2 FQNEAQ (reference sequence). V was pared by 4 bases and J by 0 bases, with 5 bases of the junction left unmatched. This CDR3 spans 15 amino acids. Some clones are missing from TCRdb's copy, which holds only in-frame ones; the method was immunoSEQ multiplex PCR. This repertoire shows more than 200,000 clones, roughly three quarters found once; its top ten account for approximately 10%. The starting material was PBMCs, obtained after 12 months of ibrutinib treatment. V usage is TRBV7-9 and J usage is TRBJ2-7; TRBD2 agrees at 8 bases. The origin of this receptor is a human donor with chronic lymphocytic leukemia. The chain's CDR3 is CASSYGRESSYEQYF. CDR3 DNA: TGTGCCAGCAGCTACGGGAGGGAGAGCTCCTACGAGCAGTACTTC.